The rows below give T cell receptor beta chains drawn from one sample of a study of CD8 T cells in ankylosing spondylitis. TCRdb redid the calling of the 5' RACE reads with MiXCR, one entry per CDR3 protein. Among under 150,000 distinct CDR3 sequences listed, over 15% were seen once. Sequenced input: blood, either unsorted or a sorted T cell fraction (not recorded which). These receptors originate from a male donor with ankylosing spondylitis. Each CDR3 is given with its conserved first and last residue. A D gene is named only where the DNA matches it firmly. Not all rows give a size; the values are once, few, many and, for expanded clones, a class.

abundance: few; len: 16; j_gene: TRBJ2-7; v_gene: TRBV25-1; d_gene: -; CDR3aa: CASSESLADQDYEQYF; CDR3nt: TGTGCCAGCAGTGAATCCTTAGCGGATCAGGACTACGAGCAGTACTTC
abundance: few; len: 15; j_gene: TRBJ2-2; v_gene: TRBV20-1; d_gene: TRBD2; CDR3aa: CSASVAGANTGELFF; CDR3nt: TGCAGTGCTAGCGTAGCGGGAGCGAACACCGGGGAGCTGTTTTTT
abundance: -; len: 8; j_gene: TRBJ1-2; v_gene: TRBV20-1; d_gene: -; CDR3aa: CSANGYTF; CDR3nt: TGCAGTGCTAACGGCTACACCTTC
abundance: few; len: 12; j_gene: TRBJ2-3; v_gene: TRBV27; d_gene: -; CDR3aa: CASSRNADTQYF; CDR3nt: TGTGCCAGCAGTCGAAATGCAGATACGCAGTATTTT
abundance: few; len: 13; j_gene: TRBJ2-7; v_gene: TRBV27; d_gene: -; CDR3aa: CASSLGLYYEQYF; CDR3nt: TGTGCCAGCAGTCTAGGACTCTACTACGAGCAGTACTTC
abundance: -; len: 13; j_gene: TRBJ2-1; v_gene: TRBV6-5; d_gene: TRBD1; CDR3aa: CASSYSGTGEQFF; CDR3nt: TGTGCCAGCAGTTACTCCGGGACAGGGGAGCAGTTCTTC
abundance: -; len: 14; j_gene: TRBJ2-7; v_gene: TRBV9; d_gene: -; CDR3aa: CASSVEARSYEQYF; CDR3nt: TGTGCCAGCAGCGTAGAAGCCCGCTCGTACGAGCAGTACTTC
abundance: few; len: 15; j_gene: TRBJ2-7; v_gene: TRBV5-6; d_gene: -; CDR3aa: CASSLEYPSVGEQYF; CDR3nt: TGTGCCAGCAGCTTGGAGTATCCTAGCGTGGGCGAGCAGTACTTC
abundance: few; len: 15; j_gene: TRBJ1-2; v_gene: TRBV15; d_gene: -; CDR3aa: CATSRRHGDVYGYTF; CDR3nt: TGTGCCACCAGCAGGCGACATGGGGACGTCTATGGCTACACCTTC
abundance: few; len: 15; j_gene: TRBJ1-4; v_gene: TRBV3-1; d_gene: TRBD1; CDR3aa: CASTLGQGRNRELFF; CDR3nt: TGTGCCAGCACCCTTGGACAGGGCCGTAATCGTGAACTGTTTTTT
abundance: few; len: 17; j_gene: TRBJ2-1; v_gene: TRBV21-1; d_gene: -; CDR3aa: CASSNHSGPLPYNEQFF; CDR3nt: TGTGCCAGCAGCAACCATAGCGGGCCACTACCCTACAATGAGCAGTTCTTC
abundance: -; len: 17; j_gene: TRBJ2-7; v_gene: TRBV7-9; d_gene: TRBD2; CDR3aa: CASSTGLAGPTSYEQYF; CDR3nt: TGTGCCAGCAGCACCGGACTAGCGGGACCCACCTCCTACGAGCAGTACTTC
abundance: -; len: 15; j_gene: TRBJ2-1; v_gene: TRBV9; d_gene: TRBD1; CDR3aa: CASSHGQGSYNEQFF; CDR3nt: TGTGCCAGCAGCCACGGACAGGGCTCCTACAATGAGCAGTTCTTC
abundance: many; len: 17; j_gene: TRBJ2-1; v_gene: TRBV5-1; d_gene: -; CDR3aa: CASSSPREEISYNEQFF; CDR3nt: TGCGCCAGCAGCTCCCCTAGAGAAGAAATCTCCTACAATGAGCAGTTCTTC
abundance: few; len: 12; j_gene: TRBJ2-2; v_gene: TRBV10-3; d_gene: -; CDR3aa: CAIGPATGELFF; CDR3nt: TGTGCCATCGGGCCAGCCACCGGGGAGCTGTTTTTT
abundance: few; len: 17; j_gene: TRBJ2-1; v_gene: TRBV12-3/TRBV12-4; d_gene: TRBD1; CDR3aa: CASSSLLRDRGGNEQFF; CDR3nt: TGTGCCAGCAGTTCTCTCCTCCGGGACAGGGGGGGCAATGAGCAGTTCTTC
abundance: few; len: 14; j_gene: TRBJ2-5; v_gene: TRBV7-9; d_gene: -; CDR3aa: CASSFKGYQETQYF; CDR3nt: TGTGCCAGCAGCTTCAAGGGGTACCAAGAGACCCAGTACTTC
abundance: -; len: 18; j_gene: TRBJ2-1; v_gene: TRBV27; d_gene: TRBD2; CDR3aa: CASSSRLAGGPGHNEQFF; CDR3nt: TGTGCCAGCAGTTCGAGACTAGCGGGAGGGCCAGGACACAATGAGCAGTTCTTC
abundance: many; len: 14; j_gene: TRBJ2-1; v_gene: TRBV9; d_gene: -; CDR3aa: CASSDRDSHNEQFF; CDR3nt: TGTGCCAGCAGCGACCGGGACTCTCACAATGAGCAGTTCTTC
abundance: many; len: 12; j_gene: TRBJ1-5; v_gene: TRBV20-1; d_gene: -; CDR3aa: CSANPGNQPQHF; CDR3nt: TGCAGTGCTAATCCCGGCAATCAGCCCCAGCATTTT
abundance: -; len: 16; j_gene: TRBJ2-7; v_gene: TRBV20-1; d_gene: -; CDR3aa: CSARDPIARSSYEQYF; CDR3nt: TGCAGTGCTAGAGATCCAATCGCTAGGAGCTCCTACGAGCAGTACTTC
abundance: few; len: 15; j_gene: TRBJ2-3; v_gene: TRBV11-2; d_gene: TRBD2; CDR3aa: CASSFGTSSTDTQYF; CDR3nt: TGTGCCAGCAGCTTCGGGACTAGTAGCACAGATACGCAGTATTTT
abundance: -; len: 15; j_gene: TRBJ2-2; v_gene: TRBV2; d_gene: TRBD2; CDR3aa: CASLRLAGNTGELFF; CDR3nt: TGTGCCAGCCTACGACTAGCGGGGAACACCGGGGAGCTGTTTTTT
abundance: -; len: 14; j_gene: TRBJ2-7; v_gene: TRBV5-1; d_gene: TRBD2; CDR3aa: CASSVGLAAYEQYF; CDR3nt: TGCGCCAGCAGCGTGGGACTAGCGGCCTACGAGCAGTACTTC
abundance: few; len: 16; j_gene: TRBJ2-7; v_gene: TRBV5-5; d_gene: TRBD2; CDR3aa: CASSPWDYPPNYEQYF; CDR3nt: TGTGCCAGCAGCCCGTGGGACTACCCTCCGAATTACGAGCAGTACTTC
abundance: many; len: 17; j_gene: TRBJ1-2; v_gene: TRBV27; d_gene: -; CDR3aa: CASSLAGHLPAHYGYTF; CDR3nt: TGTGCCAGCAGTTTAGCCGGACACCTTCCAGCCCACTATGGCTACACCTTC
abundance: few; len: 15; j_gene: TRBJ1-1; v_gene: TRBV18; d_gene: TRBD1; CDR3aa: CASSPSPGGGTEAFF; CDR3nt: TGTGCCAGCTCACCATCCCCAGGGGGGGGGACTGAAGCTTTCTTT
abundance: -; len: 13; j_gene: TRBJ2-1; v_gene: TRBV12-3/TRBV12-4; d_gene: -; CDR3aa: CASSFSQNNEQFF; CDR3nt: TGTGCCAGCAGTTTTTCACAAAACAATGAGCAGTTCTTC
abundance: -; len: 14; j_gene: TRBJ2-7; v_gene: TRBV7-2; d_gene: TRBD2; CDR3aa: CASSSREGSYEQYF; CDR3nt: TGTGCCAGCAGCTCGCGGGAGGGCTCCTACGAGCAGTACTTC
abundance: -; len: 13; j_gene: TRBJ1-2; v_gene: TRBV27; d_gene: TRBD1; CDR3aa: CASRDRGLGGYTF; CDR3nt: TGTGCCAGCAGAGACAGGGGGCTGGGGGGCTACACCTTC
abundance: few; len: 17; j_gene: TRBJ2-1; v_gene: TRBV20-1; d_gene: -; CDR3aa: CSARSKQGPISYNEQFF; CDR3nt: TGCAGTGCTAGATCCAAACAGGGTCCCATATCCTACAATGAGCAGTTCTTC
abundance: -; len: 16; j_gene: TRBJ2-5; v_gene: TRBV5-4; d_gene: -; CDR3aa: CASSLEQRKYQETQYF; CDR3nt: TGTGCCAGCAGCTTGGAGCAGCGGAAGTACCAAGAGACCCAGTACTTC
abundance: medium-sized; len: 17; j_gene: TRBJ2-7; v_gene: TRBV10-3; d_gene: -; CDR3aa: CAISESSVDTASYEQYF; CDR3nt: TGTGCCATCAGTGAGTCTAGTGTCGATACAGCTTCGTACGAGCAGTACTTC
abundance: few; len: 14; j_gene: TRBJ2-3; v_gene: TRBV20-1; d_gene: TRBD2; CDR3aa: CSPEREGGTDTQYF; CDR3nt: TGCAGTCCAGAGCGGGAGGGCGGGACAGATACGCAGTATTTT
abundance: -; len: 12; j_gene: TRBJ1-6; v_gene: TRBV12-3/TRBV12-4; d_gene: -; CDR3aa: CASSFSNSPLHF; CDR3nt: TGTGCCAGCAGTTTCTCCAATTCACCCCTCCACTTT
abundance: -; len: 15; j_gene: TRBJ1-6; v_gene: TRBV9; d_gene: -; CDR3aa: CASSVGGTAGSPLHF; CDR3nt: TGTGCCAGCAGCGTAGGGGGGACCGCTGGTTCACCCCTCCACTTT
abundance: -; len: 14; j_gene: TRBJ2-7; v_gene: TRBV4-2; d_gene: -; CDR3aa: CASSQDRGIYEQYF; CDR3nt: TGTGCCAGCAGCCAAGATCGGGGAATTTACGAGCAGTACTTC
abundance: -; len: 11; j_gene: TRBJ1-2; v_gene: TRBV6-4; d_gene: -; CDR3aa: CASSDGIGYTF; CDR3nt: TGTGCCAGCAGTGACGGGATAGGCTACACCTTC
abundance: -; len: 17; j_gene: TRBJ2-7; v_gene: TRBV9; d_gene: TRBD2; CDR3aa: CASSVVPSGRPPYEQYF; CDR3nt: TGTGCCAGCAGCGTAGTGCCTAGCGGGAGACCTCCTTACGAGCAGTACTTC
abundance: -; len: 17; j_gene: TRBJ2-7; v_gene: TRBV4-1; d_gene: TRBD1; CDR3aa: CASSQVGLRDRGYEQYF; CDR3nt: TGCGCCAGCAGCCAAGTCGGCCTCCGGGACAGGGGGTACGAGCAGTACTTC
abundance: few; len: 15; j_gene: TRBJ2-7; v_gene: TRBV28; d_gene: TRBD2; CDR3aa: CASSFRLAGDNEQYF; CDR3nt: TGTGCCAGCAGTTTTCGACTAGCGGGAGACAACGAGCAGTACTTC
abundance: few; len: 15; j_gene: TRBJ1-1; v_gene: TRBV9; d_gene: -; CDR3aa: CASSALGALNTEAFF; CDR3nt: TGTGCCAGCAGCGCCCTCGGGGCCCTGAACACTGAAGCTTTCTTT
abundance: -; len: 13; j_gene: TRBJ2-1; v_gene: TRBV25-1; d_gene: -; CDR3aa: CASSEFKYNEQFF; CDR3nt: TGTGCCAGCAGTGAATTTAAGTACAATGAGCAGTTCTTC
abundance: -; len: 13; j_gene: TRBJ2-3; v_gene: TRBV4-1; d_gene: -; CDR3aa: CASSQGAAGTQYF; CDR3nt: TGCGCCAGCAGCCAAGGGGCGGCGGGTACGCAGTATTTT
abundance: few; len: 16; j_gene: TRBJ2-1; v_gene: TRBV20-1; d_gene: TRBD2; CDR3aa: CSARDPGTRMPNEQFF; CDR3nt: TGCAGTGCTAGAGACCCCGGGACTAGGATGCCCAATGAGCAGTTCTTC
abundance: -; len: 16; j_gene: TRBJ2-5; v_gene: TRBV6-2/TRBV6-3; d_gene: -; CDR3aa: CASSYSSGFERETQYF; CDR3nt: TGTGCCAGCAGTTACTCATCAGGATTCGAGCGAGAGACCCAGTACTTC
abundance: -; len: 13; j_gene: TRBJ1-5; v_gene: TRBV24-1; d_gene: -; CDR3aa: CATSEGNNQPQHF; CDR3nt: TGTGCCACCAGTGAGGGCAACAATCAGCCCCAGCATTTT
abundance: few; len: 15; j_gene: TRBJ2-1; v_gene: TRBV27; d_gene: -; CDR3aa: CASSLPSRNYNEQFF; CDR3nt: TGTGCCAGCAGTCTCCCTAGCCGAAACTACAATGAGCAGTTCTTC
abundance: -; len: 13; j_gene: TRBJ2-1; v_gene: TRBV4-1; d_gene: -; CDR3aa: CASSHILNNEQFF; CDR3nt: TGCGCCAGCAGCCATATCCTGAACAATGAGCAGTTCTTC
abundance: few; len: 14; j_gene: TRBJ2-7; v_gene: TRBV28; d_gene: -; CDR3aa: CASSLAGFAYEQYF; CDR3nt: TGTGCCAGCAGTTTAGCGGGATTCGCCTACGAGCAGTACTTC
abundance: many; len: 14; j_gene: TRBJ1-5; v_gene: TRBV4-1; d_gene: -; CDR3aa: CASSQDRNPQPQHF; CDR3nt: TGCGCCAGCAGCCAAGATCGGAATCCTCAGCCCCAGCATTTT
abundance: -; len: 14; j_gene: TRBJ1-5; v_gene: TRBV27; d_gene: -; CDR3aa: CASSRLGSNQPQHF; CDR3nt: TGTGCGAGTAGCAGGCTTGGTAGCAATCAGCCCCAGCATTTT
abundance: -; len: 13; j_gene: TRBJ2-1; v_gene: TRBV2; d_gene: TRBD2; CDR3aa: CARGTSGFNEQFF; CDR3nt: TGTGCCAGGGGGACTAGCGGATTCAATGAGCAGTTCTTC
abundance: few; len: 13; j_gene: TRBJ2-7; v_gene: TRBV5-1; d_gene: -; CDR3aa: CASREGRSYEQYF; CDR3nt: TGCGCCAGCAGGGAGGGGAGATCCTACGAGCAGTACTTC